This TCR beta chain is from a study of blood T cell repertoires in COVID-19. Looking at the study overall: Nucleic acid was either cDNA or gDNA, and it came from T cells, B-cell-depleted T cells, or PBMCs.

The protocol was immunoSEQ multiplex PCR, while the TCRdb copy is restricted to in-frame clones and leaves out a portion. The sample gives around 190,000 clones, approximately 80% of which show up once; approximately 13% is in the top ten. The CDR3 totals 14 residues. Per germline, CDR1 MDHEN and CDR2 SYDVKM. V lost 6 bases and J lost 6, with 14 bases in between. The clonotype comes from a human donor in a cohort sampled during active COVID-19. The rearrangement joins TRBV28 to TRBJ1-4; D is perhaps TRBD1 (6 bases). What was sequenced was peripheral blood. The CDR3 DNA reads TGTGCCAGCAGGGGGGACATACCATATGAAAAACTGTTTTTT. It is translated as CASRGDIPYEKLFF. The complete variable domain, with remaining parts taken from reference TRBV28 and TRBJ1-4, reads DVKVTQSSRYLVKRTGEKVFLECVQDMDHENMFWYRQDPGLGLRLIYFSYDVKMKEKGDIPEGYSVSREKKERFSLILESASTNQTSMYLCASRGDIPYEKLFFGSGTQLSVL.